These 26 T cell receptor beta chains came from one sample sequenced in a study of T-cell reconstitution after alpha-beta-depleted transplantation in children (dated by TCRdb to 2016 to 2018). Libraries were prepared through PCR. The run used an Illumina HiSeq 2500. Molecular barcoding was employed in the preparation of TCR libraries, with unique molecular identifiers being used to normalize TCRbeta repertoire quantification. The public reads were quality trimmed at Q25 with fastp and then assembled into clones with MiXCR by TCRdb, keeping productive beta chains. Every entry covers one CDR3 protein and lists the most common genes and DNA from its rows. Counted in this sample were about a million distinct CDR3 sequences; roughly 29% of them appeared once. The ten largest account for 28% of the sample. What this sample's treatment or condition label stands for: allogeneic hematopoietic cell transplantation with graft depleted of TCRalphabeta T cells and CD19 B cells.

Sequenced material: PBMCs, mostly from graft donor cells, taken 360 days after TCRalphabeta/CD19-depleted stem cell transplant. The receptor source for this set is a boy younger than two who had a stem cell transplant for SCID, so the T cells may come from the graft donor.

The rearrangement joins TRBV12-3 or TRBV12-4 to TRBJ2-1; D is undetermined. The V and J ends lost 2 bases and 3 bases respectively, with 11 bases between them. The CDR3 has 15 amino acids. CDR3 bases: TGTGCCAGCAGTTTACAACCCCCCCTCTACAATGAGCAGTTCTTC. As protein: CASSLQPPLYNEQFF.

The chain's CDR3 is CASSVGDPDRGSSYNEQFF. CDR3 bases: TGTGCCAGCAGTGTAGGTGACCCGGACAGGGGGAGCTCCTACAATGAGCAGTTCTTC. V usage is TRBV2 and J usage is TRBJ2-1, with 10 bases matching TRBD1. Germline-derived CDR1 and CDR2 are SNHLY and FYNNEI. V gave up 4 bases and J gave up 0 bases; unmatched junction bases: 12. The CDR3 spans 19 residues.

This rearrangement joins TRBV10-3 to TRBJ2-2; D is undetermined. The V end lost 4 bases, the J end lost 3 bases, and 6 bases lay between the germline ends. Germline assignment: CDR1 ENHRY and CDR2 SYGVKD. The CDR3 sequence is 13 residues long. CDR3 protein: CAISARDTGELFF. The CDR3 DNA is TGTGCCATCAGTGCACGGGACACCGGGGAGCTGTTTTTT.

This clonotype was seen only a few times. The chain employs TRBV4-2 and TRBJ1-5; D might be TRBD1 (5 bases). There are 15 residues in the CDR3. Per germline, CDR1 LGHNA and CDR2 YNFKEQ. V lost 4 bases and J lost 3, with 13 bases in between. The CDR3 nucleotides read TGTGCCAGCAGCCCCCGAGCAGGGACCAATCAGCCCCAGCATTTT. Its translation is CASSPRAGTNQPQHF.

J is TRBJ2-1 and V is TRBV11-1; D unresolved. Germline CDR1 SGHAT, CDR2 FQDESV (reference sequence). The CDR3 length is 15 residues. Between the trimmed V and J ends, which lost 1 base and 4 bases, there was a span of 11 bases. CDR3 nucleotide sequence: TGTGCCAGCAGCTTAGTTCACTACGGGTACAATGAGCAGTTCTTC. This gives the protein CASSLVHYGYNEQFF. The complete variable domain, with remaining parts taken from reference TRBV11-1 and TRBJ2-1, reads EAEVAQSPRYKITEKSQAVAFWCDPISGHATLYWYRQILGQGPELLVQFQDESVVDDSQLPKDRFSAERLKGVDSTLKIQPAELGDSAMYLCASSLVHYGYNEQFFGPGTRLTVL.

The rearrangement joins TRBV6-5 to TRBJ1-1; TRBD1 agrees at 8 bases. The CDR3 contains 18 residues. V dropped 1 base and J dropped 2; count of bases not matched to a gene: 12. The V gene's germline CDR1 is MNHEY and CDR2 SVGAGI. CDR3 protein: CASSYYSNPDRANTEAFF. Here the CDR3 DNA reads TGTGCCAGCAGTTACTACTCTAATCCGGACAGGGCTAACACTGAAGCTTTCTTT.

This chain joins TRBV5-1 and TRBJ2-5; TRBD2 aligns across 8 bases. The CDR3 runs 13 residues. The germline V gene encodes CDR1 SGHRS and CDR2 YFSETQ. J was trimmed by 5 bases and V by 7 bases; bases with no gene match: 7. CDR3 sequence: CASAAERGETQYF. The CDR3 bases are TGCGCCAGCGCCGCAGAGCGGGGGGAGACCCAGTACTTC.

In nucleotides, the CDR3 is TGCAGCGTCCCGGGACAGGGAAGGGGAGAGACCCAGTACTTC. It translates to CSVPGQGRGETQYF. The gene calls are TRBV29-1 and TRBJ2-5; 9 nucleotides match TRBD1. V was clipped by 6 bases and J by 4 bases; unmatched bases: 9. The length of the CDR3 is 14 residues. Germline assignment: CDR1 SQVTM and CDR2 ANQGSEA.

A few counts support this clonotype. The chain is built from TRBV20-1 and TRBJ2-1; D is perhaps TRBD1 (5 bases). CDR3 length: 16 residues. V was pared by 0 bases and J by 0 bases, with 12 bases between. Germline CDR1 and CDR2: DFQATT and SNEGSKA (reference sequence). In nucleotides, the CDR3 is TGCAGTGCTAGAGAGGGGCTAGTGGGCTCCTACAATGAGCAGTTCTTC. Protein sequence: CSAREGLVGSYNEQFF.

The V and J genes are TRBV20-1 and TRBJ2-2, with D uncertain. The CDR3 consists of 13 residues. Deletions cut 1 base from V and 3 bases from J, with 6 bases between. The germline V gene encodes CDR1 DFQATT and CDR2 SNEGSKA (reference sequence). The CDR3 sequence: CSARVDHTGELFF. CDR3 DNA: TGCAGTGCTAGAGTGGATCACACCGGGGAGCTGTTTTTT.

In this sample, this clonotype turned up a few times. CDR3 in DNA: TGTGCCACCAGTGATTTGACTTTAGGACAGGGGTCGAAGGAGACCCAGTACTTC. Translating gives CATSDLTLGQGSKETQYF. The rearrangement links TRBV24-1 to TRBJ2-5, with TRBD1 identical over 9 bases. Germline-derived CDR1 and CDR2 are KGHDR and SFDVKD. The CDR3 runs to 18 residues. V was pared by 0 bases and J by 5 bases, with 12 bases of the junction left unmatched.

V usage is TRBV5-1 and J usage is TRBJ2-5; 9 bases map to TRBD2. Germline CDR1 SGHRS, CDR2 YFSETQ. Unmatched junction bases numbered 8, after V lost 3 bases and J lost 5 bases. The CDR3 is 15 residues long. Here the CDR3 DNA reads TGCGCCAGCAGCTCAAATAGCGGGGGCGAGGAGACCCAGTACTTC. This translates into CASSSNSGGEETQYF.

The rearrangement joins TRBV6-1 to TRBJ1-1, with no clear D. The length of the CDR3 is 15 residues. The V gene's germline CDR1 is MNHNS and CDR2 SASEGT. Trimming cost V 0 bases and J 1 base, with 9 bases left between them. Here the CDR3 DNA reads TGTGCCAGCAGTGAAGCGGCTGGGAGGAACACTGAAGCTTTCTTT. It yields the protein CASSEAAGRNTEAFF.

This clonotype turned up a few times. The chain links TRBV28 to TRBJ2-3, with a weak D call TRBD2 (6 bases). The CDR3 is 15 residues long. V was pared by 7 bases and J by 4 bases, with 18 bases between. Per the germline V gene, CDR1 is MDHEN and CDR2 is SYDVKM. This chain's CDR3 is CASNPAGGGPDTQYF. The CDR3 region has the DNA TGTGCCAGCAACCCAGCGGGTGGTGGACCAGATACGCAGTATTTT.

This chain uses TRBV7-9 with TRBJ2-3; 9 bases are shared with TRBD1. The V gene end was trimmed by 4 bases and the J gene end by 3 bases; junction bases not matched to a gene: 8. Germline V gives CDR1 SEHNR, CDR2 FQNEAQ (reference sequence). The CDR3 consists of 16 residues. Here the CDR3 DNA reads TGTGCCAGCAGCTGGAAAACCGGGACAGGGACAGATACGCAGTATTTT. Amino acids: CASSWKTGTGTDTQYF.

In its sample, this clonotype was seen a few times. The rearrangement joins TRBV12-3 or TRBV12-4 to TRBJ2-5; a weak D match, TRBD1 (6 bases). CDR3 length: 15 residues. V was cut by 6 bases and J by 2 bases, with 16 bases left in between. For the CDR3, the DNA is TGTGCCAGCAGCCTGGACAGATATGATCAAGAGACCCAGTACTTC. It encodes CASSLDRYDQETQYF.

This chain uses TRBV29-1 with TRBJ1-3; D not certain. The germline V gene has CDR1 SQVTM and CDR2 ANQGSEA. The CDR3 is 12 residues long. Trimming stripped 7 bases from V and 0 bases from J, with 7 bases between. CDR3 amino acids: CSALSSGNTIYF. For the CDR3, the DNA is TGCAGCGCCCTAAGCTCTGGAAACACCATATATTTT.

The rearrangement links TRBV29-1 to TRBJ2-3; TRBD1 is a possible D gene (5 bases). V was clipped by 6 bases and J by 2 bases, with 18 bases between them. Per germline, CDR1 SQVTM and CDR2 ANQGSEA. CDR3 length equals 15 residues. The chain's CDR3 is CSVSRAGIFTDTQYF. The CDR3 DNA sequence: TGCAGCGTCTCTAGAGCAGGGATATTCACAGATACGCAGTATTTT.

The chain employs TRBV7-6 and TRBJ2-2; D is possibly TRBD1 (5 bases). Looked up from germline, CDR1 is SGHVS and CDR2 is FNYEAQ. The V end lost 5 bases, the J end lost 7 bases, and 11 bases lay between the germline ends. The CDR3 runs to 13 residues. As DNA, the CDR3 is TGTGCCAGCAGCCGGATAGACAGCGGGGAGCTGTTTTTT. It translates to CASSRIDSGELFF.

The V and J genes are TRBV20-1 and TRBJ1-2; tentative D call: TRBD1 (5 bases). The V gene's germline CDR1 is DFQATT and CDR2 SNEGSKA (reference sequence). Trimming stripped 3 bases from V and 5 bases from J, with 10 bases between. The CDR3 loop spans 12 amino acids. The CDR3 nucleotides read TGCAGTGCTAGGGGCGAGGGGTATGGCTACACCTTC. Amino acids: CSARGEGYGYTF.

This clonotype has a handful of counts. The rearrangement uses TRBV13 and TRBJ2-3; D is possibly TRBD2 (6 bases). V shed 2 bases and J shed 1 base, with 13 bases lying between them. Germline CDR1 and CDR2: PRHDT and FYEKMQ (reference sequence). This CDR3 comprises 16 residues. In DNA, the CDR3 is TGTGCCAGCAGCTTAATCGGCGGCGGGGGCACAGATACGCAGTATTTT. Residues: CASSLIGGGGTDTQYF.

The chain carries TRBV12-3 or TRBV12-4 and TRBJ2-1; D tentatively fits TRBD1 or TRBD2 (5 bases each). Trimming took 11 bases from V and 0 from J, leaving 20 bases between them. The CDR3 spans 16 residues. CDR3 nucleotide sequence: TGTGCCTCATTCCGCCCGGGGCAGGACTCCTACAATGAGCAGTTCTTC. It codes for CASFRPGQDSYNEQFF.

The chain links TRBV29-1 to TRBJ2-1; 9 nucleotides align to TRBD1. J gave up 5 bases and V 4 bases, and 27 bases lay outside the gene matches. In germline, CDR1 is SQVTM, CDR2 ANQGSEA. This CDR3 is 21 amino acids long. The CDR3 loop is CSVVLSWPPDRGKTLNNEQFF. CDR3 coding DNA: TGCAGCGTTGTTCTCTCTTGGCCGCCGGACAGGGGAAAAACCTTAAACAATGAGCAGTTCTTC.

In its sample, this clonotype was seen a few times. This chain links TRBV28 with TRBJ2-1; D is possibly TRBD1 (6 bases). V lost 5 bases and J 5 bases, leaving 16 bases between the germline ends. The CDR3 totals 15 residues. The germline gives CDR1 MDHEN, CDR2 SYDVKM. The CDR3 bases are TGTGCCAGCAGTCTACAGGGTTGGGGTCACAATGAGCAGTTCTTC. The encoded protein is CASSLQGWGHNEQFF.

This chain links TRBV5-1 with TRBJ1-2; 8 bases are a match to TRBD1. Germline CDR1 is SGHRS and CDR2 is YFSETQ. CDR3 length: 13 amino acids. V lost 4 bases and J lost 6; bases outside the gene matches: 5. CDR3 nucleotides: TGCGCCAGCAGCCAGGACAGGGTCAATGGCTACACCTTC. This sequence encodes CASSQDRVNGYTF.

The chain links TRBV12-3 or TRBV12-4 to TRBJ1-3; no definite D call. The CDR3 extends over 16 amino acids. V dropped 4 bases and J dropped 0 bases, with 13 bases sitting between them. In nucleotides, the CDR3 is TGTGCCAGCAGTTCGGGAACGGTCCTCTCTGGAAACACCATATATTTT. Protein: CASSSGTVLSGNTIYF.